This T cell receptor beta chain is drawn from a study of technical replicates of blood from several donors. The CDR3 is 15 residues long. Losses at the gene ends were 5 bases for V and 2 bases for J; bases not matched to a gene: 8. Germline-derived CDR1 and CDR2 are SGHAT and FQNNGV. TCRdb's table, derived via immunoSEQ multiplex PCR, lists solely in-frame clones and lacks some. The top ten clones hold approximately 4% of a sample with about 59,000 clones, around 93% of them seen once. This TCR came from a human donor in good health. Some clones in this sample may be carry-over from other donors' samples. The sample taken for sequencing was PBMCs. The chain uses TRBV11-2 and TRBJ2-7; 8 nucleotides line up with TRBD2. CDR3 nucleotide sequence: TGTGCCAGCAGCCGACTAGCGTTCAAGACCTACGAGCAGTACTTC. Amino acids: CASSRLAFKTYEQYF.